The entry below gives a single T cell receptor (beta chain) sequence along with its context. What antigen it recognizes has not been identified. No base quality values were provided; no much bigger clone lies one nucleotide off. This sample is part of a study of long-term antiretroviral therapy in people with HIV (dated by TCRdb to between 2021 and 2024). Describing the broader study: The earliest samples were collected approximately a decade before the 2015 WHO recommendation for immediate ART, a period when ART was typically delayed until CD4 counts fell. A retrospective serial study tested whether changes in peripheral blood TRB repertoire composition and diversity were associated with ART initiation and durable HIV suppression. From over 25 adults with confirmed HIV infection, the cohort provided over 150 cryopreserved PBMC samples, gathered serially across a mean of around six years (range 1-12). Of the 25 to 30 participants with HIV, approximately 11 were female. No cross-contamination during QIAcube processing was shown when test extractions of a monoclonal T-cell line were performed alongside some 33 polyclonal samples.

Broad study findings and their caveats: Expanded TRB clones identified before ART initiation dominated the repertoire at all time points, although this dominance fluctuated and declined in many PLHIV after ART. Since PBMC availability was limited, sequencing covered only the TCR beta chain, with no alpha chain pairing. Because cell numbers in pre-ART samples were limited, unsorted PBMC were profiled instead of sorted CD4+ and CD8+ T cells. Narrower CDR3 length ranges were observed in HIV repertoires than in controls, and an antigen-experienced repertoire with only a slight naive shift after ART was suggested by the network structure. No data were available on ART adherence, viral resistance or therapy changes, limiting inferences about post-ART repertoire changes. A significant increase in TRB diversity was found to be associated with ART initiation, although TRB diversity was observed to remain significantly below that of transplant donor controls even after long-term ART. The samples were dated from about 2003 to 2018, and the ART regimens that were used may be less effective than current ART regimens.

Inclusion was restricted to participants for whom at least one PBMC sample before ART initiation and at least two post-ART samples were available. All participants with HIV were treated in the United States of America. Before DNA extraction, cryopreserved samples of roughly 0.9-11 million PBMC were thawed and then washed. At the time of the earliest PBMC sample, participants with HIV were aged between roughly 20 and 60 years. Each participant contributed PBMC samples from 1-4 timepoints before ART initiation and 2-8 timepoints after ART initiation, with a median of 7 samples. Serial HIV viral load, CD4+ T-cell count, ART history and demographic data were obtained for every participant. Using a Qiagen kit on a QIAcube, genomic DNA was extracted from unsorted PBMC, with samples processed in batches of 12. Sequencing of the TRB variable region was done with the immunoSEQ hsTCRB v3.0 assay at survey level resolution. The target sequencing depth for TRB was about 35,000-50,000 T-cell genomes per sample. TRB libraries were pooled and sequenced on an Illumina MiSeq using a v3 150-cycle kit. As for how the authors treated the data: Repertoire analysis was run in R within a reproducible Nextflow workflow that covered QC, data transformation and analysis. LymphoSeq2, an R package for AIRR-Seq data exploration, was used to implement custom analyses. A handful of samples that produced fewer than 5000 total TRB sequences were removed, so 188 HIV repertoires were analyzed. Among the approximately 190 retained HIV repertoires, about 57 were collected before ART initiation and approximately 130 were collected after ART initiation. Repertoires were downsampled to 5000 TRB nucleotide sequences, with summary statistics averaged over 100 downsampling iterations. The analysis kept only TRB sequences whose CDR3 regions were at least seven amino acids long. Diversity was assessed using a clonality score derived from Shannon entropy and using the Gini coefficient. In the repertoire networks, any two of the top 5000 CDR3 amino acid sequences were connected whenever the two sequences differed by an edit distance of one. GLIPH2 predicted antigen specificity groups and MHC restriction for TRB CDR3 amino acid sequences. To flag known associations with CMV, EBV, HIV or tissue antigens, CDR3 amino acid sequences were compared against VDJdb and McPAS-TCR. Pre-ART, post-ART and control groups were compared with Wilcoxon signed-rank tests and Holm-Bonferroni correction. TCRdb carries this immuneACCESS record with in-frame sequences only. Its versions omit some clonotypes, under half of them owing to an unresolved V gene in the studies checked, with the rest unexplained. The V and J calls and clone size come from that table; D and trimming were worked out from the DNA. This sample has approximately 6,500 clones in its table, and 80% to 90% of those were observed once. The ten largest make up around 2.9% of the sample.

Source: unsorted PBMCs, taken 3.7 years after starting antiretroviral therapy. This clonotype originated in a woman aged 45-65 years with HIV.

The nucleotide sequence reads as follows: TGTGCCAGCAGTGGTGGCGGGAGGCCCTCGGATACGCAGTATTTT. It translates to CASSGGGRPSDTQYF. Recombination linked TRBV6-5 to TRBJ2-3; TRBD2 matches 8 bases in the middle. Trimming removed 5 bases from V and 6 bases from J; the gene matches leave 10 bases unexplained. CDR1 and CDR2 were assigned from the germline V gene as MNHEY and SVGAGI. The CDR3 has 15 amino acids, counting the end cysteine and phenylalanine. Just CDR3 DNA is preserved here, 45 bases in frame from base 1.